The clone carrying this T cell receptor (beta chain) was seen only a few times. What it recognizes is unknown. Germline loops: CDR1 SGHRS, CDR2 YFSETQ. This CDR3 spans 20 amino acids. The J segment lost 1 base and the V segment lost 0 bases, leaving 15 bases of the junction unmatched. These data originate in a study of beta chain features in type 1 diabetes. Overall study context: Analysis included more than 90 million sorted cells drawn from all samples. Study-wide findings and caveats: Diminished insertions and augmented deletions at VDJ junctions characterized type 1 diabetes patients. Possible PCR preference for shorter templates applied equally to patients and controls.

TCRB transcripts that were expressed got sequenced, as all of the isolated RNA had been reverse transcribed. An average about 3.8 million reads came from naive, central memory and regulatory T cell samples. The table came from immunoSEQ multiplex PCR; TCRdb's copy has only in-frame clones and leaves some out. The sample has some 500,000 clones; about an eighth are singletons. The chain links TRBV5-1 to TRBJ2-5; 10 nucleotides align to TRBD2. The TCR sequence derives from a woman under 30 in good health. Sequencing used naive CD4+ T cells from blood. CDR3 region: CASSLAADGLAATSQETQYF. The CDR3 coding sequence is TGCGCCAGCAGCTTGGCGGCAGACGGACTAGCGGCCACATCCCAAGAGACCCAGTACTTC.